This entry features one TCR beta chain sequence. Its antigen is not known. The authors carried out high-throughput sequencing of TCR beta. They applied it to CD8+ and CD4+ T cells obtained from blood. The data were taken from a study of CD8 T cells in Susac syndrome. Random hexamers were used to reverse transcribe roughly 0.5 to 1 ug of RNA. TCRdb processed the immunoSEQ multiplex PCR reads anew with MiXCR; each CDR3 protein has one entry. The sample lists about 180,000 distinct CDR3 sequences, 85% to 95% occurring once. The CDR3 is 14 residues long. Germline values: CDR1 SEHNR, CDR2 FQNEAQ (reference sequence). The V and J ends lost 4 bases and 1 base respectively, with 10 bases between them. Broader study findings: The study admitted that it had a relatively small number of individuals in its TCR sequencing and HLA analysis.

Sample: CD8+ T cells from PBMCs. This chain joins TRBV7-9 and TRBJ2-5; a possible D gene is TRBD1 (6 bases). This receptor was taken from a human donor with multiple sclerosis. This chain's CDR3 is CASSSTGFQETQYF. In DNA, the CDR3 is TGTGCCAGCAGCTCGACAGGTTTCCAAGAGACCCAGTACTTC. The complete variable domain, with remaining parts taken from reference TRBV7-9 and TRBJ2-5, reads DTGVSQNPRHKITKRGQNVTFRCDPISEHNRLYWYRQTLGQGPEFLTYFQNEAQLEKSRLLSDRFSAERPKGSFSTLEIQRTEQGDSAMYLCASSSTGFQETQYFGPGTRLLVL.